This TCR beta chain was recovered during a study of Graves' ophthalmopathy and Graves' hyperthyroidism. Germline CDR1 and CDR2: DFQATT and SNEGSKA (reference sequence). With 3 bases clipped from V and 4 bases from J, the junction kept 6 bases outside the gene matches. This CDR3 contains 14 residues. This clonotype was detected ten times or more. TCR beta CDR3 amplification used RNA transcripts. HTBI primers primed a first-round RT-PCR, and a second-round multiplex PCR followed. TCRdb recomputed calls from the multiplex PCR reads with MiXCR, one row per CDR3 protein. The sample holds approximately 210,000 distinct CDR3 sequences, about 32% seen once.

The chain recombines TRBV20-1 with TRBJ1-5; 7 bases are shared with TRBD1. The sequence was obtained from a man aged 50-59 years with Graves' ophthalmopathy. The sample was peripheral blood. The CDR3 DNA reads TGCAGTGCTAGGACTGGACAGGCAAATCAGCCCCAGCATTTT. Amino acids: CSARTGQANQPQHF.